The T cell receptor beta chain described here comes from a study of T cells in Graves' hyperthyroidism and ophthalmopathy. Broader study findings: Expanded thyroid clonotypes (above 0.001) were mostly also found in blood.

Graves' hyperthyroidism without ophthalmopathy progression within 18 months was termed stable. The authors took PBMCs from roughly 10 ml fresh peripheral blood. RNA transcripts yielded amplified TCR beta CDR3 regions. The TCR CDR3 first-round RT-PCR relied on the HTBI primer set. One entry per CDR3 protein results from TCRdb running MiXCR on the multiplex PCR reads. Of some 510,000 distinct CDR3 sequences listed, around 21% are singletons. Germline V gene lookup returns CDR1 WNHNN and CDR2 SYGVQD (reference sequence). The V segment lost 6 bases and the J segment 1 base; nucleotides outside the gene matches: 4. The CDR3 sequence is 14 residues long. In its sample, this clonotype was seen many times. What it recognizes is unknown.

The source of this sequence is a man in his late teens or twenties with Graves' hyperthyroidism. The chain has TRBV10-1 and TRBJ1-1, with 8 bases aligning to TRBD1. The material sequenced was blood. DNA for the CDR3: TGCGCCAGCAGATCACAGGGGGGGAACACTGAAGCTTTCTTT. Amino acids: CASRSQGGNTEAFF.